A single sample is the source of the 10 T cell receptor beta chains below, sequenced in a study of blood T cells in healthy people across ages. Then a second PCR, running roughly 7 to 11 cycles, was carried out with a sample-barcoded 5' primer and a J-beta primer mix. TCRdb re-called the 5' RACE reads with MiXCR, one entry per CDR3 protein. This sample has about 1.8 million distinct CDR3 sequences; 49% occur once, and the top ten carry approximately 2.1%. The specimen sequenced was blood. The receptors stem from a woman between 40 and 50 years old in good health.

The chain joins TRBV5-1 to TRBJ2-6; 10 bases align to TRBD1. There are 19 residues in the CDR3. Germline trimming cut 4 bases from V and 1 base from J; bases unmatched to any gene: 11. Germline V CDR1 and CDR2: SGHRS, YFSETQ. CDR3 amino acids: CASSMALGQGFSGANVLTF. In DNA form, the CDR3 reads TGCGCCAGCAGCATGGCCCTGGGACAGGGGTTTTCTGGGGCCAACGTCCTGACTTTC.

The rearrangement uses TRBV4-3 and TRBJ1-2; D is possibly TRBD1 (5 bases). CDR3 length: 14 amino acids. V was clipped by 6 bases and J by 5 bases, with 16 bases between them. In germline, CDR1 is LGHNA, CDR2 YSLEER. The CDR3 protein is CASSKGTGVYGYTF. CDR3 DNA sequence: TGCGCCAGCAGTAAAGGGACCGGGGTATATGGCTACACCTTC.

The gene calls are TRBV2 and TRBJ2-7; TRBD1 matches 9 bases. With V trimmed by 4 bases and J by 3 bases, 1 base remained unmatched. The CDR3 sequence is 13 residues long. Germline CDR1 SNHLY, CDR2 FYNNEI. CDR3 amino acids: CASSGTGDYEQYF. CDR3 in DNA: TGTGCCAGCAGTGGGACAGGGGACTACGAGCAGTACTTC.

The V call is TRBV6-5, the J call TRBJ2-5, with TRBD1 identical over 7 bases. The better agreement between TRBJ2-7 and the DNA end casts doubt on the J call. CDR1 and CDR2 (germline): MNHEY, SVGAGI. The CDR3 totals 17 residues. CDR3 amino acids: CASSYSIQDRSSYEQYF. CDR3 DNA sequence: TGTGCCAGCAGTTACTCGATCCAGGACAGGAGCTCCTACGAGCAGTACTTC.

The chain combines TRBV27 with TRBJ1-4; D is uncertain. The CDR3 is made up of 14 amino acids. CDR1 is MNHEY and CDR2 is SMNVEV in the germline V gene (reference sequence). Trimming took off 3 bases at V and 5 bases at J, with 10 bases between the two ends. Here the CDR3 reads CASSFFLGNEKLFF. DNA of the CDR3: TGTGCCAGCAGTTTCTTCCTAGGGAATGAAAAACTGTTTTTT.

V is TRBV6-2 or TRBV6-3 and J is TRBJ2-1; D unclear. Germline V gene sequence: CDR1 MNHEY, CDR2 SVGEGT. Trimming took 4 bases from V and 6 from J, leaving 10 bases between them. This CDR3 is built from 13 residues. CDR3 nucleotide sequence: TGTGCCAGCAGTTCTCAGACCTTCAATGAGCAGTTCTTC. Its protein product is CASSSQTFNEQFF.

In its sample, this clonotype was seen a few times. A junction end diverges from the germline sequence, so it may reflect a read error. CDR3: CASSSGGSRDTQYF. In DNA, the CDR3 is TGTGCCAGCAGTTCCGGTGGTAGCAGAGATACGCAGTATTTT. The chain joins TRBV6-2 or TRBV6-3 to TRBJ2-3; D uncertain. Germline loops: CDR1 MNHEY, CDR2 SVGEGT. CDR3 length: 14 residues.

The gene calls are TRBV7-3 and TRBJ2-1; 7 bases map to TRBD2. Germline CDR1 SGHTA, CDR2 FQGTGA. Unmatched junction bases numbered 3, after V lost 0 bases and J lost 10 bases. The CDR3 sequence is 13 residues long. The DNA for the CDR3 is TGTGCCAGCAGCTTAACGAAACTAGCGGAGCAGTTCTTC. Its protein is CASSLTKLAEQFF.

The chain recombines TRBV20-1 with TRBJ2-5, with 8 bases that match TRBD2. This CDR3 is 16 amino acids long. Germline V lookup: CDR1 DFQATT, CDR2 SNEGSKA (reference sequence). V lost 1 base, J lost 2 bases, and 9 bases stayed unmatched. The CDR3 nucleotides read TGCAGTGCTAGAGTAAGGGCTAGCGGGTGGCAAGAGACCCAGTACTTC. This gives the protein CSARVRASGWQETQYF.

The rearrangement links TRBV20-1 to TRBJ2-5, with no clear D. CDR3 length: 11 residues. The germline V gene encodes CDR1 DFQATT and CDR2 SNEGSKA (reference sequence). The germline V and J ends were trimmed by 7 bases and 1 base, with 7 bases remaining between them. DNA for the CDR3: TGCAGTGGAACAGCCCAAGAGACCCAGTACTTC. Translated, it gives CSGTAQETQYF.